Listed below are T cell receptor beta chains from one sample, sequenced in a study of blood T cell dynamics during melanoma immunotherapy. Assay: immunoSEQ multiplex PCR; the TCRdb copy retains only in-frame clones and omits some. The sample consists of approximately 13,000 clones, roughly 84% of them appearing once. Source: blood, taken from a patient treated with checkpoint blockade. These receptors were obtained from a human donor with melanoma. The CDR3 runs from the conserved cysteine through the conserved F or W. A D gene is named only where the DNA matches it firmly. Not every row has a clone size; where given, it reads once, few, many or a size class.

V gene	J gene	D gene	clone size	CDR3 protein	CDR3 DNA
TRBV4-2	TRBJ2-5	TRBD1	-	CASSRRQGESETQYF	TGTGCCAGCAGCCGGAGACAGGGAGAGTCAGAGACCCAGTACTTC
TRBV11-3	TRBJ2-1	TRBD2	once	CASSLDGTSGRAVDNEQFF	TGTGCCAGCAGCTTAGACGGGACTAGCGGGAGGGCCGTAGACAATGAGCAGTTCTTC
TRBV7-9	TRBJ1-1	-	few	CASSPTVNTEAFF	TGTGCCAGCAGCCCCACGGTGAACACTGAAGCTTTCTTT
TRBV2	TRBJ2-7	-	-	CASSALRDVAYEQYF	TGTGCCAGCAGTGCCCTCCGGGACGTCGCCTACGAGCAGTACTTC
TRBV10-2	TRBJ1-6	-	-	CASSDREPHYNSPLHF	TGCGCCAGCAGTGACAGGGAACCCCATTATAATTCACCCCTCCACTTT
TRBV28	TRBJ1-3	-	-	CASSLYWGRSSGNTIYF	TGTGCCAGCAGTTTATATTGGGGCCGGAGCTCTGGAAACACCATATATTTT
TRBV11-2	TRBJ2-5	-	-	CASSLPGGATQYF	TGTGCCAGCAGCCTCCCGGGGGGCGCAACCCAGTACTTC
TRBV4-2	TRBJ2-5	-	once	CASSQVGIEGGETQYF	TGTGCCAGCAGCCAAGTAGGTATCGAGGGAGGAGAGACCCAGTACTTC
TRBV5-6	TRBJ1-2	-	-	CASSWGGLGGKDGYTF	TGTGCCAGCAGCTGGGGGGGCCTTGGGGGTAAGGATGGCTACACCTTC
TRBV2	TRBJ2-7	-	-	CASRRTEVSYEQYF	TGTGCCAGCCGCAGGACGGAGGTCTCCTACGAGCAGTACTTC
TRBV28	TRBJ2-6	-	-	CASSLAGGIGGANVLTF	TGTGCCAGCAGTTTAGCAGGGGGGATTGGTGGGGCCAACGTCCTGACTTTC
TRBV19	TRBJ2-3	TRBD1	-	CASSTPTGPGTQYF	TGTGCCAGTAGTACCCCGACAGGGCCTGGTACGCAGTATTTT
TRBV4-2	TRBJ2-1	-	-	CASSPALATSSYNEQFF	TGTGCCAGCAGCCCCGCCCTAGCGACTAGCTCCTACAATGAGCAGTTCTTC
TRBV7-3	TRBJ2-7	-	-	CASSLMGSEQYF	TGTGCCAGCAGCTTAATGGGGAGCGAGCAGTACTTC
TRBV11-2	TRBJ1-5	TRBD1	-	CASSTGQGSNQPQHF	TGTGCCAGCAGCACGGGACAGGGGTCCAATCAGCCCCAGCATTTT
TRBV9	TRBJ2-3	TRBD1	-	CASSVEAGQGWDTQYF	TGTGCCAGCAGCGTAGAGGCGGGACAGGGGTGGGATACGCAGTATTTT
TRBV9	TRBJ1-1	-	-	CASSVAPPGPNTEAFF	TGTGCCAGCAGCGTAGCTCCCCCGGGGCCGAACACTGAAGCTTTCTTT
TRBV27	TRBJ2-7	-	-	CASMPGAVPYEQYF	TGTGCCAGTATGCCCGGGGCTGTACCCTACGAGCAGTACTTC
TRBV7-2	TRBJ1-4	TRBD1	once	CASSAKVGQGSEKLFF	TGTGCCAGCAGCGCCAAGGTGGGACAGGGGAGTGAAAAACTGTTTTTT
TRBV10-3	TRBJ2-3	TRBD2	-	CAIRRAGGAAQDAQYF	TGTGCCATCCGGCGGGCGGGAGGGGCAGCACAAGATGCGCAGTATTTT
TRBV5-1	TRBJ2-2	-	once	CASSPYRGGRGELFF	TGCGCCAGCAGCCCATATCGAGGGGGGAGAGGGGAGCTGTTTTTT
TRBV5-6	TRBJ2-2	-	once	CASSFRVTGELFF	TGTGCCAGCAGCTTTCGGGTCACCGGGGAGCTGTTTTTT
TRBV7-2	TRBJ2-7	-	-	CASSLPSMYEQYF	TGTGCCAGCAGCTTGCCCTCAATGTACGAGCAGTACTTC
TRBV5-1	TRBJ2-5	-	-	CASSLGQETQYF	TGCGCCAGCAGCTTGGGCCAAGAGACCCAGTACTTC
TRBV27	TRBJ1-2	-	-	CASSPGGGNYGYTF	TGTGCCAGCAGCCCCGGGGGGGGAAACTATGGCTACACCTTC
TRBV29-1	TRBJ1-1	-	-	CSVEVGWGTEAFF	TGCAGCGTTGAAGTAGGTTGGGGCACTGAAGCTTTCTTT
TRBV19	TRBJ2-7	-	once	CASRRQDSYEQYF	TGTGCCAGTAGGAGGCAGGACTCCTACGAGCAGTACTTC
TRBV11-3	TRBJ2-7	-	few	CASSYRTGSYEQYF	TGTGCCAGCAGCTATAGGACGGGATCCTACGAGCAGTACTTC
TRBV6-5	TRBJ1-4	-	-	CASSYSMGEKLFF	TGTGCCAGCAGTTACTCTATGGGTGAAAAACTGTTTTTT
TRBV9	TRBJ2-1	TRBD2	-	CASSVAGGNEQFF	TGTGCCAGCAGCGTGGCGGGGGGGAATGAGCAGTTCTTC
TRBV4-1	TRBJ1-3	-	-	CASSQDFDASSGNTIYF	TGCGCCAGCAGCCAAGATTTCGACGCAAGTTCTGGAAACACCATATATTTT
TRBV19	TRBJ1-2	-	-	CASSVGGDYGYTF	TGTGCCAGTAGTGTCGGGGGTGACTATGGCTACACCTTC
TRBV11-2	TRBJ1-2	-	once	CASSLASGANYGYTF	TGTGCCAGCAGCTTGGCGTCAGGAGCTAACTATGGCTACACCTTC
TRBV29-1	TRBJ2-2	-	few	CSVGSGAGELFF	TGCAGCGTTGGGTCGGGAGCCGGGGAGCTGTTTTTT
TRBV27	TRBJ2-1	TRBD2	once	CAGATSGNLLPNEQFF	TGTGCCGGGGCCACTAGCGGGAATCTCCTTCCGAATGAGCAGTTCTTC
TRBV5-6	TRBJ1-2	-	-	CASSLALTASADGYTF	TGTGCCAGCAGCTTGGCCCTAACAGCTTCGGCCGATGGCTACACCTTC
TRBV19	TRBJ2-7	-	-	CASSPRGVPGEQYF	TGTGCCAGTAGTCCCCGCGGAGTTCCGGGCGAGCAGTACTTC
TRBV5-1	TRBJ2-2	-	once	CASSRAGGSGELFF	TGCGCCAGCAGCAGAGCCGGGGGTTCCGGGGAGCTGTTTTTT
TRBV7-2	TRBJ2-1	-	-	CASSRLFEQFF	TGTGCCAGCAGCAGACTCTTTGAGCAGTTCTTC
TRBV19	TRBJ2-7	-	-	CASLRGVGSNEQYF	TGTGCCTCATTAAGGGGGGTCGGGTCCAACGAGCAGTACTTC
TRBV27	TRBJ1-1	-	few	CATHGAGNPNTEAFF	TGTGCCACCCATGGGGCAGGAAACCCGAACACTGAAGCTTTCTTT
TRBV5-1	TRBJ1-4	-	-	CASKKDGTTNEKLFF	TGCGCCAGCAAGAAGGACGGGACAACTAATGAAAAACTGTTTTTT